The clone carrying this T cell receptor beta chain was observed at least ten times. As yet, its antigen is unknown. The data originate from a study of T cell repertoires in cytomegalovirus infection. Findings and limits, study-wide: Identification of carriers of CMV plus the relevant HLA was achieved through cumulative public TCR beta family frequency. HLA-C-restricted CMV clonotypes gave the most frequent clonotype in two of eight donors.

MiXCR, run by TCRdb on the reads, gives a single entry per CDR3 protein. The sample comprises around 130,000 distinct CDR3 sequences, more than 20% of which are singletons, and 34% rests with the top ten. Germline-derived CDR1 and CDR2 are SGHTA and FQGNSA. The V end lost 3 bases, the J end lost 4 bases, and 14 bases lay between the germline ends. The CDR3 spans 15 residues. The rearrangement uses TRBV7-2 and TRBJ2-3; D gene ambiguous. The sample was PBMCs, sequenced either directly or after in vitro stimulation (not recorded which). This TCR derives from a human donor in good health (CMV status not recorded). Some clones in this sample may be carry-over from other donors' samples. CDR3 bases: TGTGCCAGCAGCTTTGGTCCCAGCAACCCAGATACGCAGTATTTT. Translation: CASSFGPSNPDTQYF. The full variable domain, in which reference TRBV7-2 and TRBJ2-3 provide the parts outside the CDR3, is GAGVSQSPSNKVTEKGKDVELRCDPISGHTALYWYRQSLGQGLEFLIYFQGNSAPDKSGLPSDRFSAERTGGSVSTLTIQRTQQEDSAVYLCASSFGPSNPDTQYFGPGTRLTVL.